One sample yielded the 32 T cell receptor beta chains listed below, sequenced in a study of OX40 agonist ivuxolimab in advanced cancers. Assay used: immunoSEQ multiplex PCR; TCRdb lists only in-frame clones, some missing. The table records about 100,000 clones, approximately 90% of them present only once. This specimen was CD4+ or CD8+ T cells sorted from blood, taken in a trial of the OX40 agonist ivuxolimab. Receptors originate from an adult with an advanced solid tumor such as melanoma, head and neck, liver or kidney cancer.

V and J are TRBV27 and TRBJ2-3; the D call may be TRBD1 or TRBD2 (5 bases each). This CDR3 contains 15 residues. Trimming shortened V by 2 bases and J by 10 bases, and 19 bases separated the two germline ends. Germline values: CDR1 MNHEY, CDR2 SMNVEV (reference sequence). CDR3 DNA sequence: TGTGCCAGCAGTTTAGGGACCCCGTACTCCATGCCGCAGTATTTT. Translating gives CASSLGTPYSMPQYF.

The CDR3 DNA is TGTGCCAGCTCACCTATCCTAGGTGACAATGAGCAGTTCTTC. This sequence encodes CASSPILGDNEQFF. V usage is TRBV18 and J usage is TRBJ2-1, with D unresolved. Trimming took off 3 bases at V and 5 bases at J, with 11 bases between the two ends. This CDR3 comprises 14 residues. CDR1 KGHSH and CDR2 LQKENI come from the germline V gene.

This rearrangement joins TRBV5-8 to TRBJ1-4; D is uncertain. V was clipped by 1 base and J by 0 bases, with 10 bases between them. Germline V lookup: CDR1 SGHTS, CDR2 YDEGEE. This CDR3 has 16 amino acids. CDR3 region: CASSLQAHATNEKLFF. DNA of the CDR3: TGTGCCAGCAGCTTGCAGGCCCATGCAACTAATGAAAAACTGTTTTTT.

The J gene is TRBJ1-5, the V gene TRBV7-2; D is possibly TRBD1 (6 bases). CDR3 size: 15 residues. V was pared by 0 bases and J by 3 bases, with 9 bases between. Germline CDR1 reads SGHTA; CDR2 reads FQGNSA. Here the CDR3 reads CASSLARQDNQPQHF. The CDR3 DNA sequence: TGTGCCAGCAGCTTAGCGAGACAGGACAATCAGCCCCAGCATTTT.

Points on this clone: Distinct nucleotide sequences in the sample also encode this CDR3. The chain joins TRBV20-1 to TRBJ2-1; unclear D gene. CDR3 length: 10 residues. With 3 bases removed from V and 5 bases from J, the gap between germline ends came to 2 bases. Germline V gives CDR1 DFQATT, CDR2 SNEGSKA (reference sequence). CDR3 sequence reads: CSARDNEQFF. The CDR3 DNA reads TGCAGTGCTAGGGACAATGAGCAGTTCTTC.

The chain combines TRBV2 with TRBJ2-3, with TRBD2 matching 7 bases. CDR1 SNHLY and CDR2 FYNNEI come from the germline V gene. Trimming took 8 bases from V and 8 from J; bases not matched to a gene: 7. This CDR3 comprises 12 residues. The CDR3 nucleotides read TGTGCCAGCGAGCGGGATGACGGTACGCAGTATTTT. Residues: CASERDDGTQYF.

The gene calls are TRBV21-1 and TRBJ2-7. TRBV21-1 is a pseudogene. The CDR3 length is 13 residues. The CDR3 protein is CASKGPPPYEQYF. The CDR3, as DNA: TGTGCCAGCAAAGGACCTCCACCCTACGAGCAGTACTTC.

A few counts support this clone. This chain's CDR3 is CASSSTGLQYF. The CDR3 nucleotides are TGTGCCAGCAGCTCGACAGGGTTGCAGTATTTT. The V and J genes are TRBV7-2 and TRBJ2-3; the match to TRBD1 covers 7 bases. CDR3 length equals 11 residues. The J segment lost 11 bases and the V segment lost 4 bases, leaving 3 bases of the junction unmatched. Germline CDR1 and CDR2: SGHTA and FQGNSA.

The chain is built from TRBV19 and TRBJ2-7; no clear D. The CDR3 length is 14 residues. Per the germline V gene, CDR1 is LNHDA and CDR2 is SQIVND (reference sequence). V was clipped by 3 bases and J by 1 base, with 10 bases between them. CDR3 sequence reads: CASSIAGWSYEQYF. DNA of the CDR3: TGTGCCAGTAGTATCGCAGGTTGGTCCTACGAGCAGTACTTC.

The chain employs TRBV15 and TRBJ2-5, with D tentatively TRBD1 or TRBD2 (6 bases each). The CDR3 spans 16 residues. With 0 bases removed from V and 4 bases from J, the gap between germline ends came to 15 bases. Germline loops: CDR1 LNHNV, CDR2 YYDKDF (reference sequence). CDR3: CATSRDLAPGAETQYF. The CDR3 coding sequence is TGTGCCACCAGCAGAGATCTCGCCCCGGGGGCAGAGACCCAGTACTTC.

The chain recombines TRBV30 with TRBJ2-7, with D unclear. Germline values: CDR1 GTSNPN, CDR2 SVGIG (reference sequence). The CDR3 sequence is 12 residues long. Trimming shortened V by 1 base and J by 6 bases, and 10 bases separated the two germline ends. CDR3 residues: CAWSGGGFEQYF. CDR3 DNA sequence: TGTGCCTGGAGTGGTGGCGGTTTCGAGCAGTACTTC. Together with reference TRBV30 and TRBJ2-7, the CDR3 gives the full variable domain: SQTIHQWPATLVQPVGSPLSLECTVEGTSNPNLYWYRQAAGRGLQLLFYSVGIGQISSEVPQNLSASRPQDRQFILSSKKLLLSDSGFYLCAWSGGGFEQYFGPGTRLTVT.

The chain combines TRBV14 with TRBJ2-1; unclear D gene. V gave up 0 bases and J gave up 4 bases, with 4 bases separating them. This CDR3 has 13 residues. Germline V gene lookup returns CDR1 SGHDN and CDR2 FVKESK. As DNA, the CDR3 is TGTGCCAGCAGCCAAGATCGGTACAATGAGCAGTTCTTC. Translation gives CASSQDRYNEQFF.

The V call is TRBV10-3, the J call TRBJ2-1; 12 positions agree with TRBD1. The germline gives CDR1 ENHRY, CDR2 SYGVKD. There are 13 residues in the CDR3. The V segment lost 11 bases and the J segment 8 bases; nucleotides outside the gene matches: 7. For the CDR3, the DNA is TGTGCCGTTTCGGGACAGGGGGCTCATGAGCAGTTCTTC. As protein: CAVSGQGAHEQFF.

The chain links TRBV7-2 to TRBJ1-1, with 7 bases aligning to TRBD1. The germline V gene has CDR1 SGHTA and CDR2 FQGNSA. There are 14 residues in the CDR3. Trimming took 6 bases from V and 0 from J; bases not matched to a gene: 4. The chain's CDR3 is CASRPQGLNTEAFF. In DNA, the CDR3 is TGTGCCAGCAGACCACAGGGGCTGAACACTGAAGCTTTCTTT.

The rearrangement uses TRBV28 and TRBJ1-3, with a weak D call TRBD1 (6 bases). Trimming stripped 5 bases from V and 3 bases from J, with 14 bases between. This CDR3 spans 15 amino acids. Germline V lookup: CDR1 MDHEN, CDR2 SYDVKM. CDR3 protein: CASSPGASGGNTIYF. DNA of the CDR3: TGTGCCAGCAGTCCAGGGGCCTCGGGTGGAAACACCATATATTTT.

V is TRBV19 and J is TRBJ2-3, with 7 bases fitting TRBD2. This CDR3 contains 15 residues. V was clipped by 3 bases and J by 1 base; unmatched bases: 4. Germline V lookup: CDR1 LNHDA, CDR2 SQIVND (reference sequence). The CDR3 loop is CASSMGGYGTDTQYF. The CDR3 bases are TGTGCCAGTAGTATGGGGGGGTACGGCACAGATACGCAGTATTTT. The whole variable domain, filled in from reference TRBV19 and TRBJ2-3, reads DGGITQSPKYLFRKEGQNVTLSCEQNLNHDAMYWYRQDPGQGLRLIYYSQIVNDFQKGDIAEGYSVSREKKESFPLTVTSAQKNPTAFYLCASSMGGYGTDTQYFGPGTRLTVL.

Comment on this clone: Compared with germline, one end of the junction differs, possibly owing to a read error. The chain has TRBV7-7 and TRBJ2-5; possibly TRBD1 for D (5 bases). There are 13 residues in the CDR3. Germline V gene lookup returns CDR1 SSHAT and CDR2 FNYEAQ (reference sequence). CDR3 bases: TGTGCTAGCAGCCCAGACAGACATCGGACCCAGTACTTC. Amino acids: CASSPDRHRTQYF.

This chain's CDR3 is CASSPGAEWYEQYF. CDR3 nucleotides: TGCGCCAGCAGCCCGGGGGCCGAGTGGTACGAGCAGTACTTC. This chain links TRBV5-1 with TRBJ2-7; the D gene could be TRBD1 or TRBD2 (6 bases each). The CDR3 contains 14 residues. In germline, CDR1 is SGHRS, CDR2 YFSETQ. Trimming pared 4 bases from V and 4 bases from J, leaving 15 bases between.

This chain joins TRBV27 and TRBJ1-5; D is unclear. Deletions cut 0 bases from V and 5 bases from J, with 8 bases between. Germline loops: CDR1 MNHEY, CDR2 SMNVEV (reference sequence). CDR3 length: 14 amino acids. CDR3 sequence reads: CASSLSWADQPQHF. Here the CDR3 DNA reads TGTGCCAGCAGTTTATCGTGGGCGGATCAGCCCCAGCATTTT.

The chain couples TRBV30 to TRBJ2-1, with 10 bases identical to TRBD2. Germline V gives CDR1 GTSNPN, CDR2 SVGIG (reference sequence). The CDR3 sequence is 18 residues long. Trimming removed 5 bases from V and 0 bases from J; junction bases left unmatched: 13. Here the CDR3 reads CAWQPGLASRSSYNEQFF. DNA for the CDR3: TGTGCCTGGCAGCCGGGACTAGCGTCCCGTAGCTCCTACAATGAGCAGTTCTTC.

The chain combines TRBV9 with TRBJ2-7, with a weak D call TRBD2 (5 bases). Germline V gene sequence: CDR1 SGDLS, CDR2 YYNGEE. CDR3 length equals 15 residues. V gave up 0 bases and J gave up 4 bases, with 14 bases separating them. Written as DNA, the CDR3 is TGTGCCAGCAGCGTAGGTGTGGGAGAAGGTTACGAGCAGTACTTC. The encoded protein is CASSVGVGEGYEQYF.

The chain links TRBV28 to TRBJ1-2; TRBD1 matches 9 bases. Trimming removed 6 bases from V and 8 bases from J; junction bases left unmatched: 13. CDR3 size: 15 residues. Germline V gives CDR1 MDHEN, CDR2 SYDVKM. The CDR3 is CASSQNRDRALGYTF. In DNA form, the CDR3 reads TGTGCCAGCAGCCAAAACCGGGACAGGGCCTTGGGCTACACCTTC.

The V gene is TRBV5-1, the J gene TRBJ2-1; 7 nucleotides align to TRBD2. The CDR3 is 16 amino acids. V lost 0 bases to trimming and J lost 4 bases; unmatched junction nucleotides: 7. Germline V gene data show CDR1 as SGHRS and CDR2 as YFSETQ. CDR3 coding DNA: TGCGCCAGCAGCTTGGTGTCCGGGGGGTATTACAATGAGCAGTTCTTC. Its protein is CASSLVSGGYYNEQFF.

This clone appeared once. V gene TRBV6-5 combines with J gene TRBJ2-1; TRBD2 matches at 7 bases. CDR1 is MNHEY, CDR2 SVGAGI, per germline. CDR3 length: 14 amino acids. Trimming at V came to 5 bases and at J to 2 bases, leaving 3 bases not matched to a gene. CDR3 nucleotides: TGTGCCAGCAGTGGAGCGGGGACCTACAATGAGCAGTTCTTC. Translation: CASSGAGTYNEQFF.

The V gene is TRBV5-4, the J gene TRBJ2-7; TRBD2 aligns across 8 bases. The CDR3 covers 16 residues. Losses at the gene ends were 3 bases for V and 1 base for J; bases not matched to a gene: 9. The germline V gene has CDR1 SGHNT and CDR2 YYREEE (reference sequence). CDR3 coding DNA: TGTGCCAGCAGCTCGGCCGTAGCGGGGCTTTCCTACGAGCAGTACTTC. It translates to CASSSAVAGLSYEQYF.

The chain is built from TRBV9 and TRBJ2-1; possibly TRBD1 or TRBD2 for D (5 bases each). The V gene's germline CDR1 is SGDLS and CDR2 YYNGEE. CDR3 length: 16 amino acids. The V gene lost 5 bases and the J gene lost 3 bases, with 18 bases spanning the gap. The chain's CDR3 is CASSLTGQINYNEQFF. For the CDR3, the DNA is TGTGCCAGCAGTCTCACGGGGCAGATTAACTACAATGAGCAGTTCTTC.

V and J are TRBV9 and TRBJ1-2, with D possibly being TRBD1 (5 bases). Germline CDR1 is SGDLS and CDR2 is YYNGEE. The CDR3 covers 16 residues. V was clipped by 3 bases and J by 3 bases, with 18 bases between them. CDR3 residues: CASSAQDTGRDYGYTF. CDR3 bases: TGTGCCAGCAGCGCCCAGGACACGGGTCGGGACTATGGCTACACCTTC. The full variable domain, in which reference TRBV9 and TRBJ1-2 provide the parts outside the CDR3, is DSGVTQTPKHLITATGQRVTLRCSPRSGDLSVYWYQQSLDQGLQFLIQYYNGEERAKGNILERFSAQQFPDLHSELNLSSLELGDSALYFCASSAQDTGRDYGYTFGSGTRLTVV.

V and J are TRBV6-1 and TRBJ2-1; D ambiguous. Germline loops: CDR1 MNHNS, CDR2 SASEGT. The germline V and J ends were trimmed by 6 bases and 9 bases, with 9 bases remaining between them. This CDR3 contains 11 residues. The CDR3 spells CASRGSGEQFF. The CDR3 DNA reads TGTGCCAGCAGGGGATCGGGTGAGCAGTTCTTC.

The chain is built from TRBV7-6 and TRBJ2-5; D uncertain. Per germline, CDR1 SGHVS and CDR2 FNYEAQ. Between the trimmed V and J ends, which lost 3 bases and 1 base, there was a span of 0 bases. This CDR3 has 11 amino acids. The CDR3 here is CASSFQETQYF. CDR3 in DNA: TGTGCCAGCAGCTTCCAAGAGACCCAGTACTTC. Complete variable domain (other parts from reference TRBV7-6 and TRBJ2-5): GAGVSQSPRYKVTKRGQDVALRCDPISGHVSLYWYRQALGQGPEFLTYFNYEAQQDKSGLPNDRFSAERPEGSISTLTIQRTEQRDSAMYRCASSFQETQYFGPGTRLLVL.

The CDR3 region is CASSPRPRAGELFF. DNA of the CDR3: TGTGCCAGCAGCCCACGCCCTCGGGCCGGGGAGCTGTTTTTT. The chain employs TRBV7-2 and TRBJ2-2; D unclear. There are 14 residues in the CDR3. V gave up 5 bases and J gave up 6 bases, with 13 bases separating them. CDR1 and CDR2 (germline): SGHTA, FQGNSA.

This clone was observed once. V gene TRBV7-2 combines with J gene TRBJ1-1; 7 nucleotides line up with TRBD1. Germline CDR1 is SGHTA and CDR2 is FQGNSA. Germline trimming cut 6 bases from V and 1 base from J; bases unmatched to any gene: 2. CDR3 size: 13 residues. Here the CDR3 DNA reads TGTGCCAGCAGTCGGACAGGGAACACTGAAGCTTTCTTT. This sequence encodes CASSRTGNTEAFF.

This clone was seen a few times. This chain connects TRBV5-1 to TRBJ1-5; the D gene is possibly TRBD1 (5 bases). Trimming removed 5 bases from V and 2 bases from J, with 11 bases in between. Germline CDR1 SGHRS, CDR2 YFSETQ. The CDR3 has 14 residues. CDR3 region: CASSEQGGNQPQHF. CDR3 nucleotide sequence: TGCGCCAGCAGTGAGCAGGGTGGCAATCAGCCCCAGCATTTT.